This T cell receptor beta chain was captured in a study of cytomegalovirus exposure and HLA in healthy donors. Primers for the PCR totalled 60 Vbeta and 13 Jbeta. Study processing details: The authors later counted around 80 million unique TCR beta chains, 9.5 million to 11 million of them shared. Generated by immunoSEQ multiplex PCR, the TCRdb table keeps only in-frame clones and is missing some. D and trimming come from the DNA, and the V and J calls and clone size come from that table. Counted here are 150,000 to 200,000 clones, about 79% occurring once; the ten biggest clones make up around 1.6%. Findings and limits, study-wide: An analysis that came later showed most CMV-associated TCR beta chains appearing HLA-restricted.

The germline gives CDR1 SGHNT, CDR2 YENEEA. This CDR3 comprises 16 residues. The ends were cut back, 1 base at V and 1 base at J, with 10 bases in the middle. As regards this clone: Its specificity is unknown.

V is TRBV11-3 and J is TRBJ2-2; maybe TRBD2 (6 bases). The TCR originated in a man younger than 35 in good health and CMV-seronegative. Material: PBMCs. The chain's CDR3 is CASSLGGGVNTGELFF. CDR3 DNA sequence: TGTGCCAGCAGCTTAGGCGGCGGGGTGAACACCGGGGAGCTGTTTTTT.